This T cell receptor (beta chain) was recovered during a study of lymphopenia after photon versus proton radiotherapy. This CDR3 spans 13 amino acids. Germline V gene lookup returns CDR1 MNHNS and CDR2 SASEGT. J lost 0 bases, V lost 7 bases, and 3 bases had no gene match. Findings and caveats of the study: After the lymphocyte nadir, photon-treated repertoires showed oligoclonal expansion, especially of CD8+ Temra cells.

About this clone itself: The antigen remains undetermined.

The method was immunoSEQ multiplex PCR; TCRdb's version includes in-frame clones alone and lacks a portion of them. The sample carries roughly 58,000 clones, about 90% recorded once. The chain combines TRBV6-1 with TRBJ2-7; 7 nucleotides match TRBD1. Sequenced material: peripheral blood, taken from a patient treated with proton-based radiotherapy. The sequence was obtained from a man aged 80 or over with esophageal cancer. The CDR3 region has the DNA TGTGCCAGCAACAGGGGAAACTCCTACGAGCAGTACTTC. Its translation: CASNRGNSYEQYF.